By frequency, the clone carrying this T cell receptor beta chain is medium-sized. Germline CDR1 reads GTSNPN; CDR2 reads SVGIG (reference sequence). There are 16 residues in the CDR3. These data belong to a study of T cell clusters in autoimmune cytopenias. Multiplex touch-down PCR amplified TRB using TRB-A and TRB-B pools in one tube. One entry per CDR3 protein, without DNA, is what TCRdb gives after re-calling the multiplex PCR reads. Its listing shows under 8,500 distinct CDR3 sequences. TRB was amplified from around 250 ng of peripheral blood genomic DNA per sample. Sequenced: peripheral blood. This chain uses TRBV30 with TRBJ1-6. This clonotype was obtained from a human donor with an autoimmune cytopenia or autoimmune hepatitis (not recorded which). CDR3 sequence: CAWSVLRGGDNSPLHF.